This TCR beta chain was sequenced during a study of response to subunit inactivated influenza vaccine. The CDR3 contains 17 residues. Looked up from germline, CDR1 is KGHDR and CDR2 is SFDVKD. Trimming took 4 bases from V and 1 from J, leaving 17 bases between them. Study results and caveats: After each seasonal influenza vaccination, few new T cells are recruited, the authors suggested.

This clonotype was recorded many times. Its antigen is not identified. One entry per CDR3 protein, called by TCRdb with MiXCR from the RT-PCR reads. The sample lists roughly 630,000 distinct CDR3 sequences, around 13% occurring once. Specimen: PBMCs from blood, collected approximately 15 days before vaccination. The source of this sequence is a man aged 50-60 years who received an inactivated influenza vaccine. The rearrangement joins TRBV24-1 to TRBJ2-3; D possibly matches TRBD1 or TRBD2 (5 bases each). As DNA, the CDR3 is TGTGCCACCAGTGACCCCGAGGGGCGGAGCGGCACAGATACGCAGTATTTT. It translates to CATSDPEGRSGTDTQYF.